These 22 T cell receptor beta chains were all obtained from the same sample, sequenced in a study of blood T cell repertoires in COVID-19 (dated by TCRdb to 2019 to 2021). Library preparation employed the immunoSEQ multiplex PCR assay. Imported from immuneACCESS, the table was reduced by TCRdb to in-frame sequences with V and J called. These copies leave out some clones; in studies compared against another copy, an unresolved V gene accounts for under half, and the cause of the remainder is not known. In this sample the table shows fewer than 200,000 clones, about 91% of which occur a single time. Clones ranked in the top ten supply 3.9% of the sample. Sequencing was performed on peripheral blood. The origin of the receptors is a woman aged 60-70 years who had recovered from COVID-19.

The chain employs TRBV7-3 and TRBJ2-3; 10 nucleotides agree with TRBD1. With V trimmed by 8 bases and J by 2 bases, 1 base remained unmatched. Per the germline V gene, CDR1 is SGHTA and CDR2 is FQGTGA. CDR3 length: 13 amino acids. The CDR3 DNA is TGTGCCAGCGGACAGGGGGACACAGATACGCAGTATTTT. Protein sequence: CASGQGDTDTQYF.

The CDR3 is CASSISTGAKDPQTF. In nucleotides, the CDR3 is TGTGCCAGTAGTATATCGACAGGCGCCAAGGACCCGCAGACCTTC. The chain has TRBV19 and TRBJ1-2; D may be TRBD1 (6 bases). The germline gives CDR1 LNHDA, CDR2 SQIVND (reference sequence). V lost 2 bases, J lost 14 bases, and 24 bases lay in between. The CDR3 has 15 residues. The whole variable domain, filled in from reference TRBV19 and TRBJ1-2, reads DGGITQSPKYLFRKEGQNVTLSCEQNLNHDAMYWYRQDPGQGLRLIYYSQIVNDFQKGDIAEGYSVSREKKESFPLTVTSAQKNPTAFYLCASSISTGAKDPQTFGSGTRLTVV.

This chain links TRBV27 with TRBJ2-2; a possible D gene is TRBD2 (6 bases). The CDR3 extends over 17 amino acids. With 2 bases removed from V and 3 bases from J, the gap between germline ends came to 16 bases. The germline gives CDR1 MNHEY, CDR2 SMNVEV (reference sequence). This chain's CDR3 is CASSLNPGAGDTGELFF. DNA for the CDR3: TGTGCCAGCAGTTTAAATCCGGGAGCTGGGGACACCGGGGAGCTGTTTTTT.

Only one count was recorded for this clone. The V gene is TRBV29-1, the J gene TRBJ2-2; 10 nucleotides line up with TRBD1. From germline, CDR1 is SQVTM and CDR2 ANQGSEA. The junction had 5 bases not matched to a gene; V was cut back by 7 bases and J by 6 bases. This CDR3 contains 13 residues. The CDR3 loop reads CSARQGAAGELFF. The DNA for the CDR3 is TGCAGCGCCAGACAGGGGGCGGCCGGGGAGCTGTTTTTT.

The chain has TRBV13 and TRBJ2-2, with D possibly matching TRBD1 (6 bases). V lost 4 bases, J lost 6 bases, and 18 bases lay in between. The CDR3 is made up of 16 amino acids. CDR1 PRHDT and CDR2 FYEKMQ come from the germline V gene (reference sequence). In DNA, the CDR3 is TGTGCCAGCAGCTCCGGGACAAGGCAGGTCGCCGGGGAGCTGTTTTTT. Amino acid sequence: CASSSGTRQVAGELFF.

This chain connects TRBV15 to TRBJ2-7; D perhaps matches TRBD1 (6 bases). V dropped 0 bases and J dropped 1 base, with 13 bases sitting between them. The CDR3 has 16 residues. Germline V gives CDR1 LNHNV, CDR2 YYDKDF (reference sequence). CDR3 bases: TGTGCCACCAGCAGAGATAGTATAAGGGGGTCCTACGAGCAGTACTTC. It encodes CATSRDSIRGSYEQYF.

This clone was counted a few times. The chain employs TRBV5-1 and TRBJ2-3, with D possibly TRBD1 on 6 matching bases. Germline V CDR1 and CDR2: SGHRS, YFSETQ. Trimming removed 3 bases from V and 0 bases from J, with 20 bases in between. This CDR3 has 18 residues. The CDR3 region has the DNA TGCGCCAGCAGCTCTGCAGTCAGGGGCTCCCCTAGCACAGATACGCAGTATTTT. Translation: CASSSAVRGSPSTDTQYF.

The gene calls are TRBV5-1 and TRBJ1-2; TRBD1 is a possible D gene (6 bases). CDR3 length equals 15 residues. V was trimmed by 3 bases and J by 4 bases, leaving 16 bases between them. Germline-derived CDR1 and CDR2 are SGHRS and YFSETQ. The CDR3 sequence is CASSSYIGDIYGYTF. CDR3 nucleotides: TGCGCCAGCAGCTCCTATATCGGGGACATCTATGGCTACACCTTC.

The V and J genes are TRBV15 and TRBJ1-6, with TRBD1 identical over 7 bases. This CDR3 is built from 14 residues. Germline CDR1 and CDR2: LNHNV and YYDKDF (reference sequence). With V trimmed by 3 bases and J by 9 bases, 5 bases remained unmatched. In DNA, the CDR3 is TGTGCCACCAGCAGCTACACAGGGGCTTCACCCCTCCACTTT. It translates to CATSSYTGASPLHF.

The V call is TRBV4-2, the J call TRBJ2-7; 8 nucleotides align to TRBD2. Germline CDR1 LGHNA, CDR2 YNFKEQ. Trimming removed 0 bases from V and 5 bases from J; junction bases left unmatched: 9. The CDR3 is made up of 16 amino acids. CDR3 region: CASSQEGSGAGDEQYF. CDR3 bases: TGTGCCAGCAGCCAAGAGGGCAGCGGAGCGGGGGACGAGCAGTACTTC.

This chain connects TRBV7-9 to TRBJ2-1; weak D call: TRBD1 (6 bases). Trimming stripped 2 bases from V and 12 bases from J, with 11 bases between. This CDR3 has 12 residues. Looked up from germline, CDR1 is SEHNR and CDR2 is FQNEAQ (reference sequence). The CDR3 nucleotides read TGTGCCAGCAGCTTATCTGGGGGCCCGCAGTTCTTC. It encodes CASSLSGGPQFF.

The chain employs TRBV28 and TRBJ2-1, with 7 positions matching TRBD1. Germline values: CDR1 MDHEN, CDR2 SYDVKM. Trimming at V came to 5 bases and at J to 1 base, leaving 8 bases not matched to a gene. There are 16 residues in the CDR3. Here the CDR3 reads CASSPTGVRSYNEQFF. CDR3 DNA sequence: TGTGCCAGCAGTCCAACAGGGGTGCGGTCCTACAATGAGCAGTTCTTC.

As concerns this clone: In the same sample, other DNA sequences code for this CDR3. This chain joins TRBV9 and TRBJ1-2, with 9 bases fitting TRBD1. Trimming removed 0 bases from V and 4 bases from J; junction bases left unmatched: 7. The CDR3 contains 16 residues. Germline CDR1 is SGDLS and CDR2 is YYNGEE. The CDR3 region is CASSVADPDRGYGYTF. For the CDR3, the DNA is TGTGCCAGCAGCGTAGCGGATCCGGACAGGGGCTATGGCTACACCTTC.

The chain employs TRBV7-8 and TRBJ2-1; 8 bases are shared with TRBD2. The J segment lost 8 bases and the V segment lost 4 bases, leaving 10 bases of the junction unmatched. Germline values: CDR1 SGHVS, CDR2 FQNEAQ. This CDR3 contains 15 residues. CDR3 DNA: TGTGCCAGCAGCTCCGGGACTAGTGGGAACGATGAGCAGTTCTTC. Translation gives CASSSGTSGNDEQFF.

The J gene is TRBJ1-2, the V gene TRBV18, with TRBD1 matching over 8 bases. CDR1 and CDR2 from the germline V gene are KGHSH and LQKENI. The trim removed 3 bases at V and 6 bases at J, leaving 6 bases unmatched. The CDR3 contains 14 residues. The CDR3: CASSPRTGYDGYTF. The CDR3 nucleotides are TGTGCCAGCTCACCTCGGACAGGGTACGATGGCTACACCTTC. The whole variable domain, filled in from reference TRBV18 and TRBJ1-2, reads NAGVMQNPRHLVRRRGQEARLRCSPMKGHSHVYWYRQLPEEGLKFMVYLQKENIIDESGMPKERFSAEFPKEGPSILRIQQVVRGDSAAYFCASSPRTGYDGYTFGSGTRLTVV.

DNA of the CDR3: TGTGCCAGCAGTTCTAGCGGGGGGGTCTACGAGCAGTACTTC. It encodes CASSSSGGVYEQYF. This rearrangement joins TRBV5-6 to TRBJ2-7; 12 nucleotides line up with TRBD2. The CDR3 length is 14 residues. The germline CDR1 and CDR2 sequences are SGHDT and YYEEEE. V was pared by 5 bases and J by 3 bases, with 3 bases of the junction left unmatched.

V and J are TRBV12-3 or TRBV12-4 and TRBJ2-1; no firm D call. V was shortened by 2 bases and J by 5 bases, with 7 bases between the two germline ends. The CDR3 is made up of 13 amino acids. CDR3 nucleotides: TGTGCCAGCAGTTTACCGTCCGACAATGAGCAGTTCTTC. Translating gives CASSLPSDNEQFF.

In the case of this clone: A read error may account for a junction end that differs from germline. The rearrangement joins TRBV28 to TRBJ1-1, with D perhaps TRBD1 (5 bases). The CDR3 totals 12 residues. Germline V gives CDR1 MDHEN, CDR2 SYDVKM. DNA for the CDR3: TGTGCCAGCTGGGGGAGGTACACTGAAGCTCTCTTT. This codes for CASWGRYTEALF.

Turning to this clone: An end of the junction does not agree with germline; a read error may underlie this. The chain is built from TRBV5-1 and TRBJ2-3; 9 positions agree with TRBD2. The CDR3 length is 15 residues. The V gene's germline CDR1 is SGHRS and CDR2 YFSETQ. The CDR3 DNA reads TGCGCCCGCAGCTTGGGGCGGGGGGGATTTGATACGCAGTATTTT. Residues: CARSLGRGGFDTQYF.

This chain uses TRBV18 with TRBJ1-1; D is possibly TRBD1 (5 bases). The CDR3 is 15 residues long. V shed 6 bases and J shed 1 base, with 15 bases lying between them. Germline CDR1 KGHSH, CDR2 LQKENI. CDR3 coding DNA: TGTGCCAGCTCTCCCCAGAAGGGGTCGAACACTGAAGCTTTCTTT. As protein: CASSPQKGSNTEAFF.

The chain carries TRBV6-6 and TRBJ1-5; the D gene is possibly TRBD1 (5 bases). Germline V lookup: CDR1 MNHNY, CDR2 SVGAGI (reference sequence). This CDR3 has 15 residues. The germline V and J ends were trimmed by 0 bases and 6 bases, with 12 bases remaining between them. CDR3 in amino acids: CASSYSQGGGQPQHF. CDR3 sequence (DNA): TGTGCCAGCAGTTACTCGCAGGGAGGCGGTCAGCCCCAGCATTTT.

The chain combines TRBV3-1 (or the pseudogene TRBV3-2) with TRBJ1-2; D ambiguous. Per germline, CDR1 LGHDT and CDR2 YNNKEL (reference sequence). The CDR3 runs 14 residues. Trimming left V 4 bases short and J 0 bases short, with 9 bases between. CDR3 DNA: TGTGCCAGCAGCCCCCTGCGTGCTAACTATGGCTACACCTTC. This encodes CASSPLRANYGYTF.